This TCR beta chain was retrieved from a study of blood T cell repertoires in COVID-19. Losses at the gene ends were 3 bases for V and 8 bases for J; bases not matched to a gene: 9. CDR3 length equals 14 residues. From germline, CDR1 is LGHDT and CDR2 YNNKEL (reference sequence). The data were produced by immunoSEQ multiplex PCR, yet TCRdb's version contains in-frame clones alone and is incomplete. The sample records some 45,000 clones, 88% being singletons. The material sequenced was peripheral blood. The clonotype was recovered from a human donor with active COVID-19. The donor label of this sample is uncertain. The chain uses TRBV3-1 (or the pseudogene TRBV3-2) and TRBJ1-1; 7 nucleotides align to TRBD1. The CDR3 DNA is TGTGCCAGCAGCCATCTACAGGGGACGGCCGAAGCTTTCTTT. Its protein product is CASSHLQGTAEAFF.